This is a list of T cell receptor beta chains from one sample in a study of cytomegalovirus exposure and HLA in healthy donors. The assay was immunoSEQ multiplex PCR, and TCRdb's table has in-frame clones only and misses some. The table includes fewer than 200,000 clones, around 75% detected once. Sequencing used PBMCs. All receptors derive from a man aged 18-30 years in good health and CMV-seronegative. Each CDR3 is given with its conserved first and last residue. The D gene is left open where the match is weak. A row's size may be missing; if present it is once, few, many or a size class.

j_gene | abundance | d_gene | v_gene | CDR3nt | CDR3aa
TRBJ2-1 | NA | NA | TRBV11-3 | TGTGCCAGCAGCTCCGGGACAAACAATGAGCAGTTCTTC | CASSSGTNNEQFF
TRBJ2-3 | NA | TRBD2 | TRBV10-1 | TGCGCCAGCAGTGGCGGGGGAAGGAGCGATACGCAGTATTTT | CASSGGGRSDTQYF
TRBJ2-7 | NA | NA | TRBV27 | TGTGCCAGCAGTTTAAGGCAGGGCAAGTCCTACGAGCAGTACTTC | CASSLRQGKSYEQYF
TRBJ2-2 | NA | TRBD1 | TRBV7-9 | TGTGCCAGCAGCCCGCGGGACAGGGAGAACACCGGGGAGCTGTTTTTT | CASSPRDRENTGELFF
TRBJ2-7 | NA | NA | TRBV10-3 | TGTGCCACGTACCGGGACACGTTCGCCGAGCAGTACTTC | CATYRDTFAEQYF
TRBJ2-7 | NA | TRBD1 | TRBV2 | TGTGCCAGCCGGGACAGGGGAGGGGAGCAGTACTTC | CASRDRGGEQYF
TRBJ1-5 | NA | NA | TRBV29-1 | TGCAGCGTTAGGACAACCCGGGATCAGCCCCAGCATTTT | CSVRTTRDQPQHF
TRBJ2-1 | NA | TRBD2 | TRBV11-2 | TGTGCCAGCAGCCGTAGCGGGAGCTCCTACAATGAGCAGTTCTTC | CASSRSGSSYNEQFF
TRBJ1-1 | NA | NA | TRBV2 | TGTGCCACTTCGCTATGGACAGAGAACACTGAAGCTTTCTTT | CATSLWTENTEAFF
TRBJ1-2 | NA | TRBD1 | TRBV4-3 | TGCGCCAGCAGCCAGGGGACAGACTATGGCTACACCTTC | CASSQGTDYGYTF
TRBJ1-1 | NA | TRBD1 | TRBV27 | TGTGCCAGCAGCTCCAGGGGGCGCCGAGGTTTTGAAGCTTTCTTT | CASSSRGRRGFEAFF
TRBJ1-1 | NA | TRBD1 | TRBV19 | TGTGCCAGTAGTCGGGCGTGGGCGGACAGGGGAAAAACTGAAGCTTTCTTT | CASSRAWADRGKTEAFF
TRBJ2-1 | NA | NA | TRBV9 | TGTGCCAGCAGCCGAGGGACTCCCGACAATGAGCAGTTCTTC | CASSRGTPDNEQFF
TRBJ1-3 | few | TRBD1 | TRBV6-1 | TGTGCCAGCAGTGAAGGGACAGGTGGAAACACCATATATTTT | CASSEGTGGNTIYF
TRBJ2-7 | NA | NA | TRBV7-9 | TGTGCCAGCAGCTTCCCTGAAGGAGCCGAGCAGTACTTC | CASSFPEGAEQYF
TRBJ2-7 | NA | TRBD2 | TRBV27 | TGTGCCAGCAGTTTAGTGGGACTAGCCCTCGGTTCCCTCGAGCAGTACTTC | CASSLVGLALGSLEQYF
TRBJ2-1 | NA | TRBD2 | TRBV20-1 | TGCAGTGGACAGCGGGGCAATGAGCAGTTCTTC | CSGQRGNEQFF
TRBJ2-5 | NA | TRBD1 | TRBV27 | TGTGCCAGCAGTTCCCTGACAGGGGGTATCGAGGAGACCCAGTACTTC | CASSSLTGGIEETQYF
TRBJ2-2 | once | TRBD2 | TRBV11-2 | TGTGCCAGCAGCTTAGAGAGCGGGAGGGGTGGTACCGGGGAGCTGTTTTTT | CASSLESGRGGTGELFF
TRBJ1-1 | NA | NA | TRBV18 | TGTGCCAGCTCCTGGAGGGAAACAAACACTGAAGCTTTCTTT | CASSWRETNTEAFF
TRBJ2-2 | NA | TRBD1 | TRBV2 | TGTGCCAGCACCGGACAGGCCCTTAACACCGGGGAGCTGTTTTTT | CASTGQALNTGELFF
TRBJ2-6 | once | NA | TRBV7-8 | TGTGCCAGCAGCTTAGTTGGCGGGTACCTAACTGGGGCCAACGTCCTGACTTTC | CASSLVGGYLTGANVLTF
TRBJ2-5 | NA | NA | TRBV28 | TGTGCCAGCAGTTTGTGGTCAGGGAGGCAAGAGACCCAGTACTTC | CASSLWSGRQETQYF
TRBJ1-5 | NA | NA | TRBV2 | TGTGCCAGCAGTGAAGGGCAGGGTGGAAGACAGCCCCAGCATTTT | CASSEGQGGRQPQHF
TRBJ2-2 | NA | NA | TRBV4-3 | TGCGCCAGCAGCCAGGGGGGATACACCGGGGAGCTGTTTTTT | CASSQGGYTGELFF
TRBJ1-2 | NA | NA | TRBV4-3 | TGCGCCAGCAGCCAAGATGCGGCAACCTTGGGCTATGGCTACACCTTC | CASSQDAATLGYGYTF
TRBJ2-7 | NA | NA | TRBV4-3 | TGCGCCAGCAGCCAAGAGCGGCCCGGCGGGGAGCAGTACTTC | CASSQERPGGEQYF